Listed here are 27 T cell receptor beta chains from one sample, sequenced in a study of blood T cell repertoires in COVID-19. The method was immunoSEQ multiplex PCR; TCRdb's version includes in-frame clones alone and lacks a portion of them. The data contain tens of thousands of clones, less than 95% of them singletons. Sequenced: peripheral blood. Receptors originate from a man aged 50 to 60 with acute or convalescent COVID-19.

CDR3 protein: CASSPGRHTQYF. The CDR3 bases are TGTGCCAGCAGCCCCGGGAGACATACGCAGTATTTT. V usage is TRBV7-3 and J usage is TRBJ2-3, with D possibly being TRBD2 (6 bases). With 5 bases removed from V and 7 bases from J, the gap between germline ends came to 10 bases. Per germline, CDR1 SGHTA and CDR2 FQGTGA. This CDR3 contains 12 residues. The whole variable domain, filled in from reference TRBV7-3 and TRBJ2-3, reads GAGVSQTPSNKVTEKGKYVELRCDPISGHTALYWYRQSLGQGPEFLIYFQGTGAADDSGLPNDRFFAVRPEGSVSTLKIQRTERGDSAVYLCASSPGRHTQYFGPGTRLTVL.

The J gene is TRBJ1-6, the V gene TRBV7-3; possibly TRBD1 for D (6 bases). The CDR3 is 14 residues long. Trimming stripped 5 bases from V and 6 bases from J, with 11 bases between. Germline V CDR1 and CDR2: SGHTA, FQGTGA. The CDR3 DNA is TGTGCCAGCAGCGTTTCAGGGGTTAATTCACCCCTCCACTTT. It specifies CASSVSGVNSPLHF.

The chain couples TRBV5-1 to TRBJ1-1, with a possible D match to TRBD1 (6 bases). Germline V lookup: CDR1 SGHRS, CDR2 YFSETQ. The CDR3 runs 15 residues. V shed 0 bases and J shed 5 bases, with 14 bases lying between them. CDR3 nucleotides: TGCGCCAGCAGCTTGGAAGAGGGGGTTCGGACTGAAGCTTTCTTT. Its translation: CASSLEEGVRTEAFF.

The V gene is TRBV4-1, the J gene TRBJ2-5, with D perhaps TRBD1 (6 bases). The CDR3 has 16 residues. The V gene's germline CDR1 is MGHRA and CDR2 YSYEKL. Trimming removed 1 base at V and 1 base at J, with 13 bases between. For the CDR3, the DNA is TGCGCCAGCAGCCAAGGTCGGTTAGGGGGCCAAGAGACCCAGTACTTC. Encoded protein: CASSQGRLGGQETQYF.

J is TRBJ1-1 and V is TRBV6-6; possibly TRBD1 for D (5 bases). The length of the CDR3 is 15 residues. The V end lost 0 bases, the J end lost 3 bases, and 11 bases lay between the germline ends. Germline CDR1 reads MNHNY; CDR2 reads SVGAGI (reference sequence). The CDR3 bases are TGTGCCAGCAGTTACTCGTCGGCCAGGGACACTGAAGCTTTCTTT. It is translated as CASSYSSARDTEAFF.

V is TRBV7-2 and J is TRBJ1-5, with D unresolved. The CDR3 has 12 residues. V lost 8 bases to trimming and J lost 6 bases, with 11 bases between them. The V gene's germline CDR1 is SGHTA and CDR2 FQGNSA. The CDR3 reads CASGGYGQPQHF. The CDR3 DNA reads TGTGCCAGCGGAGGGTACGGTCAGCCCCAGCATTTT. The full variable domain, in which reference TRBV7-2 and TRBJ1-5 provide the parts outside the CDR3, is GAGVSQSPSNKVTEKGKDVELRCDPISGHTALYWYRQSLGQGLEFLIYFQGNSAPDKSGLPSDRFSAERTGGSVSTLTIQRTQQEDSAVYLCASGGYGQPQHFGDGTRLSIL.

This rearrangement joins TRBV2 to TRBJ2-5; 9 positions match TRBD1. The CDR3 runs to 14 residues. The V gene's germline CDR1 is SNHLY and CDR2 FYNNEI. J lost 7 bases, V lost 3 bases, and 6 bases had no gene match. The CDR3 DNA is TGTGCCAGCAGTGAGGGGACAGGGTATGGGACCCAGTACTTC. Translating it yields CASSEGTGYGTQYF.

J is TRBJ2-2 and V is TRBV3-1 (or the pseudogene TRBV3-2); TRBD1 matches at 10 bases. This CDR3 contains 16 residues. V dropped 4 bases and J dropped 7; count of bases not matched to a gene: 9. CDR1 LGHDT and CDR2 YNNKEL come from the germline V gene (reference sequence). This chain's CDR3 is CASSRATTGGGGELFF. The DNA for the CDR3 is TGTGCCAGCAGCCGCGCCACGACAGGGGGCGGCGGGGAGCTGTTTTTT.

As DNA, the CDR3 is TGCGCCAGCAGTGAATTACGGGGGAACACCGGGGAGCTGTTTTTT. As protein: CASSELRGNTGELFF. The chain recombines TRBV10-2 with TRBJ2-2; possible D gene TRBD2, 5 bases. The CDR3 contains 15 residues. With 3 bases removed from V and 1 base from J, the gap between germline ends came to 9 bases. Germline V gene data show CDR1 as WSHSY and CDR2 as SAAADI.

This chain links TRBV27 with TRBJ1-3; D ambiguous. V dropped 6 bases and J dropped 5 bases, with 17 bases sitting between them. The CDR3 runs 15 residues. CDR1 MNHEY and CDR2 SMNVEV come from the germline V gene (reference sequence). CDR3 region: CASSTPFPGRNTIYF. The CDR3 nucleotides read TGTGCCAGCAGCACCCCCTTCCCAGGTAGAAACACCATATATTTT.

V usage is TRBV6-5 and J usage is TRBJ1-1, with D maybe TRBD1 (5 bases). Germline CDR1 MNHEY, CDR2 SVGAGI. The CDR3 has 14 residues. Trimming stripped 2 bases from V and 4 bases from J, with 11 bases between. The CDR3 loop reads CASSYVRGATEAFF. The CDR3 DNA reads as TGTGCCAGCAGTTACGTTAGGGGTGCCACTGAAGCTTTCTTT.

This chain joins TRBV14 and TRBJ2-6, with D perhaps TRBD2 (5 bases). This CDR3 contains 18 residues. V shed 0 bases and J shed 4 bases, with 16 bases lying between them. The germline CDR1 and CDR2 sequences are SGHDN and FVKESK. The CDR3: CASSQDPSRERGANVLTF. The CDR3 nucleotides are TGTGCCAGCAGCCAAGATCCCTCCCGGGAACGGGGGGCCAACGTCCTGACTTTC.

The chain joins TRBV3-1 (or the pseudogene TRBV3-2) to TRBJ2-3, with 8 bases matching TRBD1. The CDR3 has 16 amino acids. V trimming: 4 bases; J trimming: 6 bases; junction bases outside the gene matches: 12. From germline, CDR1 is LGHDT and CDR2 YNNKEL (reference sequence). Here the CDR3 reads CASSLTAGTGRDTQYF. The CDR3 DNA is TGTGCCAGCAGCCTGACTGCTGGGACAGGCCGGGATACGCAGTATTTT.

This sequence joins TRBV2 and TRBJ2-3, with TRBD2 matching over 13 bases. The CDR3 runs to 16 residues. Germline V lookup: CDR1 SNHLY, CDR2 FYNNEI. With 6 bases clipped from V and 8 bases from J, the junction kept 11 bases outside the gene matches. CDR3 residues: CASSSTSGGAGLTQYF. CDR3 DNA sequence: TGTGCCAGCAGCTCAACTAGCGGGGGGGCTGGACTTACGCAGTATTTT.

The rearrangement links TRBV19 to TRBJ2-1; the match to TRBD2 covers 12 bases. The CDR3 extends over 19 amino acids. Germline assignment: CDR1 LNHDA and CDR2 SQIVND (reference sequence). V shed 5 bases, J shed 0 bases, and the junction held 11 bases outside the gene matches. In DNA, the CDR3 is TGTGCCAGTAGTTCTCTAGCGGGGGGGTCCCTTAGCTCCTACAATGAGCAGTTCTTC. It translates to CASSSLAGGSLSSYNEQFF. The full variable domain, in which reference TRBV19 and TRBJ2-1 provide the parts outside the CDR3, is DGGITQSPKYLFRKEGQNVTLSCEQNLNHDAMYWYRQDPGQGLRLIYYSQIVNDFQKGDIAEGYSVSREKKESFPLTVTSAQKNPTAFYLCASSSLAGGSLSSYNEQFFGPGTRLTVL.

J is TRBJ2-7 and V is TRBV18, with a weak D call TRBD1 (5 bases). Per the germline V gene, CDR1 is KGHSH and CDR2 is LQKENI. The CDR3 is 15 residues long. Trimming left V 0 bases short and J 2 bases short, with 11 bases between. The CDR3: CASSPPSRTTYEQYF. The CDR3 DNA reads TGTGCCAGCTCACCACCGTCCCGGACAACCTACGAGCAGTACTTC. The variable domain in full, completed from reference TRBV18 and TRBJ2-7, reads NAGVMQNPRHLVRRRGQEARLRCSPMKGHSHVYWYRQLPEEGLKFMVYLQKENIIDESGMPKERFSAEFPKEGPSILRIQQVVRGDSAAYFCASSPPSRTTYEQYFGPGTRLTVT.

The rearrangement joins TRBV30 to TRBJ2-1, with D possibly matching TRBD2 (7 bases). This CDR3 spans 18 amino acids. Germline V CDR1 and CDR2: GTSNPN, SVGIG (reference sequence). The V and J ends lost 2 bases and 0 bases respectively, with 20 bases between them. The CDR3 coding sequence is TGTGCCTGGAGTTATCGACAAGGGGAGGGGGGCTCCTACAATGAGCAGTTCTTC. This encodes CAWSYRQGEGGSYNEQFF. The full variable domain, rest sourced from reference TRBV30 and TRBJ2-1, is SQTIHQWPATLVQPVGSPLSLECTVEGTSNPNLYWYRQAAGRGLQLLFYSVGIGQISSEVPQNLSASRPQDRQFILSSKKLLLSDSGFYLCAWSYRQGEGGSYNEQFFGPGTRLTVL.

V is TRBV24-1 and J is TRBJ1-2; possible D gene TRBD1, 6 bases. The length of the CDR3 is 13 residues. Germline V CDR1 and CDR2: KGHDR, SFDVKD. Trimming removed 10 bases from V and 6 bases from J, with 17 bases in between. In DNA form, the CDR3 reads TGTGCCACGAGGGAAGCGGACAGAGATGGCTACACCTTC. This gives the protein CATREADRDGYTF.

The V call is TRBV7-2, the J call TRBJ2-3; TRBD2 matches 10 bases. This CDR3 has 17 residues. Germline assignment: CDR1 SGHTA and CDR2 FQGNSA. The ends lost 1 base at V and 2 bases at J; junction bases unmatched: 6. The CDR3 here is CASSLVPSGGFTDTQYF. CDR3 DNA: TGTGCCAGCAGCTTAGTTCCTAGCGGGGGTTTCACAGATACGCAGTATTTT.

The chain couples TRBV5-1 to TRBJ2-3; the match to TRBD2 covers 10 bases. From germline, CDR1 is SGHRS and CDR2 YFSETQ. After removal of 1 base from V and 7 bases from J, the junction contained 3 bases not matched to a gene. This CDR3 has 14 residues. The chain's CDR3 is CASSLWTSGNTQYF. DNA for the CDR3: TGCGCCAGCAGCTTGTGGACTAGCGGTAATACGCAGTATTTT.

CDR3 sequence (DNA): TGTGCCAGCAGCTTTGGGCTAGCGGGCACAGATACGCAGTATTTT. Its translation: CASSFGLAGTDTQYF. The gene calls are TRBV13 and TRBJ2-3; 7 nucleotides line up with TRBD2. V lost 3 bases and J lost 1; bases outside the gene matches: 4. Germline-derived CDR1 and CDR2 are PRHDT and FYEKMQ (reference sequence). This CDR3 has 15 amino acids.

The V gene is TRBV6-5, the J gene TRBJ1-4; possible D gene TRBD1, 6 bases. The V end was cut by 4 bases, the J end by 7 bases, with 10 bases between. The germline V gene has CDR1 MNHEY and CDR2 SVGAGI. The length of the CDR3 is 13 residues. The CDR3 is CASSFTGPEKLFF. CDR3 nucleotides: TGTGCCAGCAGTTTTACAGGGCCTGAAAAACTGTTTTTT.

CDR3 residues: CASSQGQGRTDTQYF. The CDR3 DNA is TGCGCCAGCAGCCAAGGACAGGGCAGGACAGATACGCAGTATTTT. The chain employs TRBV5-1 and TRBJ2-3, with 8 bases that match TRBD1. The CDR3 loop spans 15 amino acids. The germline gives CDR1 SGHRS, CDR2 YFSETQ. Unmatched junction bases numbered 7, after V lost 4 bases and J lost 3 bases.

The V gene is TRBV25-1, the J gene TRBJ2-1, with a possible D match to TRBD2 (6 bases). The CDR3 covers 16 residues. The V gene's germline CDR1 is MGHDK and CDR2 SYGVNS. Trimming stripped 0 bases from V and 7 bases from J, with 16 bases between. In nucleotides, the CDR3 is TGTGCCAGCAGTGAATACACATCTAGCGTGCGGAATGAGCAGTTCTTC. Its translation is CASSEYTSSVRNEQFF. Drawing the rest from reference TRBV25-1 and TRBJ2-1, the complete variable domain is EADIYQTPRYLVIGTGKKITLECSQTMGHDKMYWYQQDPGMELHLIHYSYGVNSTEKGDLSSESTVSRIRTEHFPLTLESARPSHTSQYLCASSEYTSSVRNEQFFGPGTRLTVL.

V and J are TRBV4-1 and TRBJ2-7; 10 positions match TRBD1. V dropped 0 bases and J dropped 5; count of bases not matched to a gene: 7. This CDR3 has 16 amino acids. Germline V gene lookup returns CDR1 MGHRA and CDR2 YSYEKL. CDR3 loop: CASSQDPDRGRHEQYF. Written as DNA, the CDR3 is TGCGCCAGCAGCCAAGATCCTGACAGGGGGCGGCACGAGCAGTACTTC.

The rearrangement uses TRBV6-5 and TRBJ2-1, with 7 bases aligning to TRBD1. Germline values: CDR1 MNHEY, CDR2 SVGAGI. V shed 6 bases and J 7 bases; nucleotides not matched to a gene: 9. The CDR3 has 14 residues. The CDR3 region is CASSLPGQKNEQFF. The CDR3, as DNA: TGTGCCAGCAGCTTACCGGGACAGAAAAATGAGCAGTTCTTC.

The rearrangement uses TRBV11-3 and TRBJ2-1; D gene uncertain. This CDR3 is 13 amino acids long. V dropped 0 bases and J dropped 9 bases, with 9 bases sitting between them. Germline CDR1 is SGHNT and CDR2 is YENEEA. CDR3 in DNA: TGTGCCAGCAGCTTAGACCCGGTCGGTGAGCAGTTCTTC. This translates into CASSLDPVGEQFF.